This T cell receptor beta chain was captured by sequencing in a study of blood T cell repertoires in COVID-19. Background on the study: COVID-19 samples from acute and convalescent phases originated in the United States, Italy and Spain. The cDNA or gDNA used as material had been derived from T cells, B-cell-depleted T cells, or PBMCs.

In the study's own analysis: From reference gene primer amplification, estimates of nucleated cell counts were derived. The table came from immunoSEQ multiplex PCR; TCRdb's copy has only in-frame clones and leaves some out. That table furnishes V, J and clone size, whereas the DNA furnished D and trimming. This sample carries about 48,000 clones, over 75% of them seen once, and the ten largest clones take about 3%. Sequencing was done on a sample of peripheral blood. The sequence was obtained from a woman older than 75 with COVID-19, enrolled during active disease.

The CDR3 nucleotides read TGTGCCAGCTCTCTGACAGGGGAACCCTACGAGCAGTACTTC. Translation: CASSLTGEPYEQYF. The J gene is TRBJ2-7, the V gene TRBV18; 8 nucleotides line up with TRBD1. The CDR3 is 14 residues long. J was trimmed by 2 bases and V by 6 bases; bases with no gene match: 6. Germline CDR1 and CDR2: KGHSH and LQKENI.